The present TCR beta chain was sequenced within a study of OX40 agonist ivuxolimab in advanced cancers. A remark on this clone: Antigen: not known.

Broader study findings: Certain nonresponders likewise exhibited a low normalized T-cell clonal expansion.

The repertoire was sequenced with immunoSEQ multiplex PCR; TCRdb's copy has only in-frame clones and lacks some. Of about 89,000 clones listed, just over 85% are singletons. Trimming removed 5 bases from V and 10 bases from J, with 9 bases in between. Germline V gene sequence: CDR1 DFQATT, CDR2 SNEGSKA (reference sequence). This CDR3 is built from 10 residues. V and J are TRBV20-1 and TRBJ1-5; D might be TRBD1 (6 bases). The TCR sequence derives from an adult with an advanced solid tumor such as melanoma, head and neck, liver or kidney cancer. Sequencing was performed on CD4+ or CD8+ T cells sorted from blood, taken in a trial of the OX40 agonist ivuxolimab. The CDR3 here is CSAGQKPQHF. The CDR3 DNA sequence: TGCAGTGCTGGACAGAAACCCCAGCATTTT.